This T cell receptor beta chain was sequenced in a study of cytomegalovirus exposure and HLA in healthy donors. PCR involved 60 Vbeta and 13 Jbeta primers. TCRdb's table, derived via immunoSEQ multiplex PCR, lists solely in-frame clones and lacks some. Of roughly 160,000 clones in the sample, roughly 80% are singletons; the top ten hold about 4%. Overall study results and limits: Among TCR sequences, most were rare, though some public TCRs appeared in many donors. Earlier analysis looked at TCR beta V segments, and most were productive about 90% or about 30% of the time.

On this clone: Its specificity is not known.

The CDR3 has 15 residues. Trimming left V 1 base short and J 10 bases short, with 14 bases between. The V gene's germline CDR1 is LNHNV and CDR2 YYDKDF (reference sequence). J is TRBJ1-6 and V is TRBV15; possibly TRBD1 for D (6 bases). The TCR was taken from a man younger than 45 in good health and CMV-seropositive. Sequences were obtained from PBMCs. The CDR3 region is CATSRVVRGGSPLHF. The CDR3 DNA sequence: TGTGCCACCAGCAGAGTGGTCAGGGGCGGATCACCCCTCCACTTT.